Sequencing of this T cell receptor (beta chain) was carried out in a study of cytomegalovirus exposure and HLA in healthy donors. Study findings and constraints: Overall, approximately 150 TCR beta chains were annotated as cytomegalovirus-associated. TCR beta V segments were, for the most part, productive about 87% or about 30% of the time in an earlier analysis.

A note on this clone: No antigen is known for it.

Both 60 Vbeta primers and 13 Jbeta primers went into the PCR. The protocol was immunoSEQ multiplex PCR, while the TCRdb copy is restricted to in-frame clones and leaves out a portion. The repertoire consists of some 160,000 clones, with 70% to 80% occurring once and the leading ten covering less than 2.5%. The CDR3 loop spans 15 amino acids. Germline V gives CDR1 LGHNA, CDR2 YSLEER. The V gene lost 0 bases and the J gene lost 1 base, with 9 bases spanning the gap. Sequenced input: PBMCs. This receptor was obtained from a man in his fifties in good health and CMV-seropositive. The chain employs TRBV4-3 and TRBJ1-1; D is perhaps TRBD1 (6 bases). The DNA for the CDR3 is TGCGCCAGCAGCCAAGATTGGGGGCAGAACACTGAAGCTTTCTTT. Its translation: CASSQDWGQNTEAFF.